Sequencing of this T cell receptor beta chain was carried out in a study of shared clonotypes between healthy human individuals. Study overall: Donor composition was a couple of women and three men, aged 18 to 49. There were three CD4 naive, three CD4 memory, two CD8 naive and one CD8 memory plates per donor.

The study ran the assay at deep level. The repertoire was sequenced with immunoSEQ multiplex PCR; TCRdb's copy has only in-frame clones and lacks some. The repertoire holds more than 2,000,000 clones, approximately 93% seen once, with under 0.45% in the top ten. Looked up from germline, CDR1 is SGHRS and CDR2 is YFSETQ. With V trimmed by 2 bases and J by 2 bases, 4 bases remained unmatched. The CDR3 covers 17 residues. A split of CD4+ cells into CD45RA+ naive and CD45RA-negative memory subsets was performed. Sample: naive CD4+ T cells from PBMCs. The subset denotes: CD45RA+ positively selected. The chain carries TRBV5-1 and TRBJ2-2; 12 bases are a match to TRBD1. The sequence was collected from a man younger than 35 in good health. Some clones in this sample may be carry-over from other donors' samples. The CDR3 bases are TGCGCCAGCAGCTTCCGGGACAGGGGGCTTAACACCGGGGAGCTGTTTTTT. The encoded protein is CASSFRDRGLNTGELFF.